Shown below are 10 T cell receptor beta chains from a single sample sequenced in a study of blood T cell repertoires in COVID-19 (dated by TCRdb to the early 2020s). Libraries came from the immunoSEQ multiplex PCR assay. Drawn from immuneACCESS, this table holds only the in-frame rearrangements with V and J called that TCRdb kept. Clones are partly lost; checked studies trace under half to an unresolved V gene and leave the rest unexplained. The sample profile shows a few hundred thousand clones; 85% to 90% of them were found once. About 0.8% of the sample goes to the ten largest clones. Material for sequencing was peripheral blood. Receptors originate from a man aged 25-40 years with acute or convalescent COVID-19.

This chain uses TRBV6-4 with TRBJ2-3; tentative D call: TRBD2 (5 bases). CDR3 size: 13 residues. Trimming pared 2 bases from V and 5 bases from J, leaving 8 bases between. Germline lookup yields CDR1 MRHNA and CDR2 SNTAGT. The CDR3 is CASSDGAGDTQYF. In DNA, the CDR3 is TGTGCCAGCAGTGACGGTGCGGGAGATACGCAGTATTTT.

The CDR3 region has the DNA TGTGCCAGCAGCCCGGGACTAGCGGGAGCGGGGGAGACCCAGTACTTC. Its translation: CASSPGLAGAGETQYF. The gene calls are TRBV7-9 and TRBJ2-5; 14 bases are shared with TRBD2. This CDR3 contains 16 residues. Germline lookup yields CDR1 SEHNR and CDR2 FQNEAQ (reference sequence). V trimming: 5 bases; J trimming: 5 bases; junction bases outside the gene matches: 7.

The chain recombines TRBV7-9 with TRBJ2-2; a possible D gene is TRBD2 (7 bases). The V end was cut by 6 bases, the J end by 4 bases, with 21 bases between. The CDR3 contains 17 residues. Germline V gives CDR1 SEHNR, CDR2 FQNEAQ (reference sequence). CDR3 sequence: CASRATGAGALTGELFF. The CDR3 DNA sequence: TGTGCCAGCAGGGCTACGGGGGCGGGGGCCCTCACCGGGGAGCTGTTTTTT.

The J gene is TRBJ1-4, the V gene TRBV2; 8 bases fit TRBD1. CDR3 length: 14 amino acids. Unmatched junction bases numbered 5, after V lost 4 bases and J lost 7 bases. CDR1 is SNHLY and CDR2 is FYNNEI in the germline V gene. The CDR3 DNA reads TGTGCCAGCAGTGCAGGGGGCGTCGGTGAAAAACTGTTTTTT. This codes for CASSAGGVGEKLFF.

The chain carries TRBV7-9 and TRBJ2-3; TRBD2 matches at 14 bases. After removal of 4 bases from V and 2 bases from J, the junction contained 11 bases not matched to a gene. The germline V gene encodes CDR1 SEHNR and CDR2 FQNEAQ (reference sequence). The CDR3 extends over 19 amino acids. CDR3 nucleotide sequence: TGTGCCAGCAGCTCGGGACTAGCGGGGGCCCTAATCGACACAGATACGCAGTATTTT. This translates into CASSSGLAGALIDTDTQYF.

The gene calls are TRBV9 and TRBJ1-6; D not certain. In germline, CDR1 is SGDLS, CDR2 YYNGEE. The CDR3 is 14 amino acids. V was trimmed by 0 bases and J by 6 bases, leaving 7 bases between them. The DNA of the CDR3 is TGTGCCAGCAGCGTAGAAACAGCTAATTCACCCCTCCACTTT. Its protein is CASSVETANSPLHF.

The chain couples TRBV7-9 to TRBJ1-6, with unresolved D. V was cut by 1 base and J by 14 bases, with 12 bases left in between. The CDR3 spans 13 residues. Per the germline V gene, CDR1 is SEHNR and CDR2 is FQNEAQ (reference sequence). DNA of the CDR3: TGTGCCAGCAGCTTAGTTCAGGCCTCAGCCCTCCACTTT. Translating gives CASSLVQASALHF.

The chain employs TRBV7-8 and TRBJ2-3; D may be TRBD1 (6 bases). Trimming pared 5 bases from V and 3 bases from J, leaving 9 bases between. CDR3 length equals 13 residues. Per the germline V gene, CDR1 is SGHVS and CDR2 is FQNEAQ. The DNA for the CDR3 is TGTGCCAGCAGCCCAGACAGGACAGATACGCAGTATTTT. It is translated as CASSPDRTDTQYF.

CDR3 sequence: CASSIVMGRRLAGGNSYNEQFF. The CDR3 nucleotides read TGTGCCAGCTCAATAGTAATGGGCCGGCGACTAGCGGGAGGGAACTCCTACAATGAGCAGTTCTTC. This chain uses TRBV18 with TRBJ2-1, with 14 nucleotides matching TRBD2. CDR3 length: 22 residues. Germline CDR1 and CDR2: KGHSH and LQKENI. J gave up 0 bases and V 5 bases, and 18 bases lay outside the gene matches.

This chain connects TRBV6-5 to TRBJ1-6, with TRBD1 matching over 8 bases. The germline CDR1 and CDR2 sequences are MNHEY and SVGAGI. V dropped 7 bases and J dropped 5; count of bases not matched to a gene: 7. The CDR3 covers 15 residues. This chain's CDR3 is CASIPTGGNNSPLHF. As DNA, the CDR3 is TGTGCCAGCATCCCTACAGGGGGTAATAATTCACCCCTCCACTTT.